This entry lists 32 T cell receptor beta chains sequenced from one sample in a study of tumor and adjacent non-tumor tissue in lung cancer. No cell sorting was done before RNA was extracted from the tissue. A modified ARM-PCR protocol with three rounds of nested PCR amplified TCRbeta. MiXCR, applied by TCRdb to the multiplex PCR reads, yields one record per CDR3 protein. The sample shows about 200,000 distinct CDR3 sequences, about 71% of them seen only once. The sequenced sample consisted of lung tumor tissue. The receptors originated from a man aged 55 to 70 with non-small cell lung cancer.

Remarks on this clonotype: At one end, the junction sequence differs from germline, possibly due to a read error. The chain employs TRBV6-5 and TRBJ1-5, with a possible D match to TRBD1 (6 bases). The CDR3 extends over 14 amino acids. Germline values: CDR1 MNHEY, CDR2 SVGAGI. CDR3 bases: TGTGCCAGCACTTACAGGGCCTCCAATCAGCCCCAGCATTTT. This translates into CASTYRASNQPQHF.

About this clonotype itself: Without the conserved terminal phenylalanine or tryptophan, this CDR3 likely stems from a read error. The chain recombines TRBV20-1 with TRBJ2-5; D might be TRBD1 (5 bases). CDR1 and CDR2 from the germline V gene are DFQATT and SNEGSKA (reference sequence). Trimming cost V 4 bases and J 0 bases, with 18 bases left between them. This CDR3 is built from 16 residues. Here the CDR3 reads CSATDNRLSYQETQYS. CDR3 in DNA: TGCAGTGCTACCGACAACAGGTTATCGTACCAAGAGACCCAGTACTCC.

This chain links TRBV30 with TRBJ1-1; 7 nucleotides match TRBD1. The CDR3 has 12 amino acids. Losses at the gene ends were 1 base for V and 4 bases for J; bases not matched to a gene: 0. From germline, CDR1 is GTSNPN and CDR2 SVGIG (reference sequence). CDR3 region: CAWSGQGTEAFF. Written as DNA, the CDR3 is TGTGCCTGGAGTGGACAGGGCACTGAAGCTTTCTTT.

This sequence joins TRBV7-9 and TRBJ2-7; 7 bases map to TRBD2. Trimming cost V 1 base and J 7 bases; bases outside gene matches: 4. Germline CDR1 SEHNR, CDR2 FQNEAQ (reference sequence). This CDR3 has 13 residues. The DNA for the CDR3 is TGTGCCAGCAGCTTAGGGGGCGGGAGTGAGCAGTACTTC. Its translation: CASSLGGGSEQYF.

For this clonotype: An end of the junction does not agree with germline; a read error may underlie this. V and J are TRBV6-1 and TRBJ2-1; 7 bases map to TRBD1. This CDR3 comprises 14 residues. Per germline, CDR1 MNHNS and CDR2 SASEGT. CDR3 nucleotides: TGTGTCAGCAGTGAACAGGGGTCATACAATGAGCAGTTCTTC. Protein: CVSSEQGSYNEQFF.

This clonotype has a single count. It may be a read error: a sequence one base away is much more abundant. The chain has TRBV6-2 or TRBV6-3 and TRBJ1-5; perhaps TRBD1 as D (6 bases). Trimming took 3 bases from V and 4 from J, leaving 13 bases between them. There are 15 residues in the CDR3. CDR1 is MNHEY, CDR2 SVGEGT, per germline. The CDR3 sequence is CASSYDTGTNQPQHF. CDR3 in DNA: TGTGCCAGCAGTTATGACACAGGGACAAATCAGCCCCAGCATTTT.

Notes on this clonotype: This sequence may be a read error, since a much larger clone differs from it by one base. The chain has TRBV20-1 and TRBJ2-5, with D maybe TRBD1 (6 bases). Germline assignment: CDR1 DFQATT and CDR2 SNEGSKA (reference sequence). The CDR3 runs to 13 residues. Trimming took 3 bases from V and 5 from J, leaving 13 bases between them. CDR3 loop: CSASLDSWETQYF. As DNA, the CDR3 is TGCAGTGCTAGCTTGGACAGCTGGGAGACCCAGTACTTC.

This clonotype was seen at least ten times. This chain joins TRBV11-2 and TRBJ1-2; TRBD1 aligns across 7 bases. V dropped 6 bases and J dropped 8; count of bases not matched to a gene: 12. Per germline, CDR1 SGHAT and CDR2 FQNNGV. The CDR3 contains 14 residues. The CDR3 protein is CASRRTGGVGGYTF. The CDR3 DNA is TGTGCCAGCAGACGGACAGGCGGTGTGGGCGGCTACACCTTC.

About this clonotype: Being one base from a much bigger clone, this may be a read error. The V gene is TRBV10-1, the J gene TRBJ2-1, with 7 bases aligning to TRBD1. The CDR3 spans 12 residues. After removal of 8 bases from V and 10 bases from J, the junction contained 8 bases not matched to a gene. Germline CDR1 reads WNHNN; CDR2 reads SYGVQD (reference sequence). In DNA form, the CDR3 reads TGCGCCAGCGTCGGGACAGCCGGGGAGCAGTTCTTC. Translated: CASVGTAGEQFF.

Comments on this clonotype: A much larger clone lies one base from this, so it may be a read error. This sequence joins TRBV4-3 and TRBJ1-1; TRBD1 is a possible D gene (6 bases). The V gene's germline CDR1 is LGHNA and CDR2 YSLEER. The CDR3 is 13 amino acids. The CDR3 here is CASGQEQGAEAFF. Here the CDR3 DNA reads TGCGCCAGCGGCCAAGAACAGGGCGCTGAAGCTTTCTTT.

With regard to this clonotype: Compared with germline, one end of the junction differs, possibly owing to a read error. This chain uses TRBV11-3 with TRBJ2-1; D gene unclear. Germline V gene data show CDR1 as SGHNT and CDR2 as YENEEA. There are 13 residues in the CDR3. CDR3 DNA: TGTGCTAGCAGCTCAAGAGGTTACAATGAGCAGTTCTTC. Translation gives CASSSRGYNEQFF.

Of note for this clonotype: A clone one base away is much larger, so this may be a read error. This chain joins TRBV6-5 and TRBJ2-3; no firm D call. V lost 7 bases and J 5 bases, leaving 10 bases between the germline ends. Germline assignment: CDR1 MNHEY and CDR2 SVGAGI. This CDR3 has 12 residues. In nucleotides, the CDR3 is TGTGCCAGCATGAGTTACATAGATACGCAGTATTTT. As protein: CASMSYIDTQYF.

The chain carries TRBV6-1 and TRBJ2-1; TRBD1 agrees at 12 bases. CDR3 length: 14 residues. The J segment lost 8 bases and the V segment lost 8 bases, leaving 7 bases of the junction unmatched. CDR1 and CDR2 (germline): MNHNS, SASEGT. In nucleotides, the CDR3 is TGTGCCAGCTGCCGGGACAGGGGGCTCTATGAGCAGTTCTTC. It translates to CASCRDRGLYEQFF.

About this clonotype: A junction boundary mismatches the germline segment, possibly from a read error. This chain joins TRBV4-3 and TRBJ1-2; the match to TRBD1 covers 7 bases. Germline V gene sequence: CDR1 LGHNA, CDR2 YSLEER. The length of the CDR3 is 14 residues. The CDR3 protein is CAGSQEQGNYGYTF. CDR3 nucleotide sequence: TGCGCCGGCAGCCAAGAACAGGGGAATTATGGCTACACCTTC.

Regarding this clonotype: A clone one base away is much larger, so this may be a read error. The chain uses TRBV4-2 and TRBJ2-7, with 9 bases lining up with TRBD2. Germline V gene sequence: CDR1 LGHNA, CDR2 YNFKEQ. There are 17 residues in the CDR3. CDR3 loop: CASSQGSGGSRANEQCF. The CDR3 region has the DNA TGTGCCAGCAGCCAAGGAAGCGGGGGGTCCCGGGCCAACGAGCAGTGCTTC.

About this clonotype itself: Its ends do not fully match the called genes, so a read error is possible. The chain is built from TRBV10-3 and TRBJ2-1; no definite D call. Germline V gene data show CDR1 as ENHRY and CDR2 as SYGVKD. This CDR3 has 12 amino acids. CDR3 region: CAISLQGYDQFF. The DNA for the CDR3 is TGTGCCATCAGTCTCCAAGGGTATGATCAGTTCTTC.

Points on this clonotype: Because it lacks the conserved phenylalanine or tryptophan at the end, this CDR3 is likely a read error. The CDR3 region is CASSGDRVISGQYI. CDR3 sequence (DNA): TGTGCCAGCAGCGGGGACAGGGTCATATCCGGGCAGTACATC. V gene TRBV6-5 combines with J gene TRBJ2-7, with 9 bases aligning to TRBD1. This CDR3 region has 14 residues. Germline V CDR1 and CDR2: MNHEY, SVGAGI. V shed 6 bases, J shed 9 bases, and the junction held 12 bases outside the gene matches.

With respect to this clonotype: This may come from a read error, since a much larger clone is one base off. The chain is built from TRBV29-1 and TRBJ2-3; 7 positions match TRBD1. The CDR3 runs 13 residues. Germline values: CDR1 SQVTM, CDR2 ANQGSEA. CDR3 residues: CRVPRTGGNTQYF. CDR3 nucleotides: TGCAGAGTTCCACGGACAGGAGGAAATACGCAGTATTTT.

The chain employs TRBV5-1 and TRBJ1-1; 7 positions match TRBD1. Germline loops: CDR1 SGHRS, CDR2 YFSETQ. Unmatched junction bases numbered 8, after V lost 5 bases and J lost 4 bases. The CDR3 covers 14 residues. The CDR3 DNA reads as TGCGCCAGCAGGAGACAGGGTACTGCCACTGAAGCTTTCTTT. Encoded protein: CASRRQGTATEAFF.

This clonotype was seen more than once but under ten times. This may be a read error: a much more frequent sequence differs by one nucleotide. Given the absence of the conserved phenylalanine or tryptophan at the CDR3 end, a read error is likely. The chain joins TRBV6-1 to TRBJ1-1; 9 bases agree with TRBD1. The V gene end was trimmed by 7 bases and the J gene end by 4 bases; junction bases not matched to a gene: 10. Germline CDR1 and CDR2: MNHNS and SASEGT. This CDR3 is built from 15 residues. CDR3: CASILNPTGGTEAFY. The CDR3 DNA reads TGTGCCAGCATTCTTAACCCGACAGGGGGCACTGAAGCTTTCTAT.

This clonotype was seen ten or more times. This chain links TRBV20-1 with TRBJ2-5; D may be TRBD1 or TRBD2 (6 bases each). The germline gives CDR1 DFQATT, CDR2 SNEGSKA (reference sequence). The V end was cut by 6 bases, the J end by 1 base, with 15 bases between. CDR3 length: 14 amino acids. The CDR3: CSARRDTFQETQYF. CDR3 in DNA: TGCAGTGCCAGGCGGGACACCTTCCAAGAGACCCAGTACTTC.

A note on this clonotype: Just one base apart from a much larger clone, this may be a read error. The CDR3 carries no conserved terminal phenylalanine or tryptophan, so it likely arises from a read error. This chain links TRBV20-1 with TRBJ2-4, with 13 bases that match TRBD2. CDR3 size: 18 residues. J lost 1 base, V lost 4 bases, and 10 bases had no gene match. Germline V gene sequence: CDR1 DFQATT, CDR2 SNEGSKA (reference sequence). Written as DNA, the CDR3 is TGCAGTGCTACGATTGGACTAGCGGGAGAATTTGCCAAAAACATTCAGTACTTA. The encoded protein is CSATIGLAGEFAKNIQYL.

Details on this clonotype: The junction departs from germline at one end; a sequencing error may be responsible. This chain's CDR3 is CACSARIKAGGTQYF. CDR3 sequence (DNA): TGTGCCTGCAGCGCCCGGATTAAAGCAGGGGGGACCCAGTACTTC. The chain employs TRBV13 and TRBJ2-5; 7 bases map to TRBD1. The length of the CDR3 is 15 residues. Germline CDR1 PRHDT, CDR2 FYEKMQ (reference sequence). The full variable domain, completed using reference TRBV13 and TRBJ2-5, is AAGVIQSPRHLIKEKRETATLKCYPIPRHDTVYWYQQGPGQDPQFLISFYEKMQSDKGSIPDRFSAQQFSDYHSELNMSSLELGDSALYFCACSARIKAGGTQYFGPGTRLLVL.

The V gene is TRBV11-2, the J gene TRBJ2-7; 8 bases line up with TRBD2. The CDR3 runs 16 residues. J lost 5 bases, V lost 7 bases, and 16 bases had no gene match. Germline lookup yields CDR1 SGHAT and CDR2 FQNNGV. As DNA, the CDR3 is TGTGCCAGCATACCCGGGACTAGGAGGGGTATACACGAGCAGTACTTC. Amino acid sequence: CASIPGTRRGIHEQYF.

A single count supports this clonotype. One junction end disagrees with the germline gene, perhaps due to a read error. The V and J genes are TRBV20-1 and TRBJ1-4; weak D call: TRBD1 (6 bases). The CDR3 sequence is 15 residues long. Germline values: CDR1 DFQATT, CDR2 SNEGSKA (reference sequence). The CDR3 DNA sequence: TGCAATGCTAGAGATAAGCAGGGGCTGGGAGAAAAACTGTTTTTT. It encodes CNARDKQGLGEKLFF.

This clonotype was seen at least ten times. The V call is TRBV6-5, the J call TRBJ2-4; tentatively, D is TRBD1 (6 bases). This CDR3 has 13 residues. Per germline, CDR1 MNHEY and CDR2 SVGAGI. V lost 5 bases to trimming and J lost 11 bases, with 16 bases between them. The CDR3 nucleotides read TGTGCCAGCAGTCAAGCTACAGGGTCGGTTCAGTACTTC. Residues: CASSQATGSVQYF.

This clonotype occurred once. At one boundary the junction diverges from the germline segment, which might be a read error. V usage is TRBV5-5 and J usage is TRBJ2-7; tentatively, D is TRBD2 (7 bases). This CDR3 has 16 amino acids. Germline V gene data show CDR1 as SGHKS and CDR2 as YYEKEE (reference sequence). CDR3 sequence reads: CAGSSTGGANSYEQYF. CDR3 nucleotide sequence: TGTGCCGGCAGCTCGACTGGGGGGGCGAACTCCTACGAGCAGTACTTC.

The rearrangement links TRBV5-1 to TRBJ2-5; D is possibly TRBD1 (5 bases). The CDR3 spans 14 residues. Trimming took 4 bases from V and 4 from J, leaving 14 bases between them. Germline loops: CDR1 SGHRS, CDR2 YFSETQ. CDR3 in amino acids: CASSKGQHVETQYF. CDR3 bases: TGCGCCAGCAGCAAAGGACAACACGTAGAGACCCAGTACTTC.

On this clonotype: One end of the junction is discordant with germline, which a read error may explain. V usage is TRBV20-1 and J usage is TRBJ2-1, with D possibly being TRBD1 (5 bases). This CDR3 region has 12 residues. CDR1 is DFQATT, CDR2 SNEGSKA, per germline (reference sequence). This CDR3 is CSARNRMDEQLF. CDR3 nucleotide sequence: TGCAGTGCTAGAAACAGGATGGATGAGCAGTTGTTC.

A remark on this clonotype: This likely comes from a read error, as the CDR3 has no conserved phenylalanine or tryptophan at its end. The chain employs TRBV11-1 and TRBJ2-1, with D perhaps TRBD2 (5 bases). V gave up 5 bases and J gave up 3 bases, with 14 bases separating them. Germline lookup yields CDR1 SGHAT and CDR2 FQDESV (reference sequence). This CDR3 comprises 15 residues. The CDR3 region has the DNA TGTGCCAGCAGCACTGACTACAACTACTACAATGAGCAGTTCTCC. Its translation: CASSTDYNYYNEQFS.

This chain connects TRBV6-1 to TRBJ2-4; D assignment may be TRBD1 or TRBD2 (5 bases each). Germline V gives CDR1 MNHNS, CDR2 SASEGT. The V gene lost 8 bases and the J gene lost 5 bases, with 16 bases spanning the gap. This CDR3 is built from 14 residues. The chain's CDR3 is CASSEWGIENIQYF. In DNA form, the CDR3 reads TGTGCCAGCTCCGAGTGGGGGATCGAAAACATTCAGTACTTC.

The chain links TRBV4-2 to TRBJ1-6; no definite D call. The CDR3 runs to 14 residues. V was clipped by 2 bases and J by 6 bases, with 8 bases between them. CDR1 is LGHNA and CDR2 is YNFKEQ in the germline V gene. The CDR3 DNA is TGTGCCAGCAGCCAATGGCAGGCTAATTCACCCCTCCACTTT. Protein product: CASSQWQANSPLHF.